Presented here are 9 T cell receptor beta chains from one specimen sequenced in a study of T cell responses to AZD1222 COVID-19 vaccine. Libraries were prepared by immunoSEQ multiplex PCR; TCRdb keeps only in-frame clonotypes and omits some of them. The repertoire consists of more than 85,000 clones, with 70% to 85% occurring once and the leading ten covering 20% to 25%. The sequencing used peripheral blood, collected on day 0 of AZD1222 vaccination. Receptors originate from an adult in good health.

The chain combines TRBV19 with TRBJ2-5, with a possible D match to TRBD2 (6 bases). V gave up 5 bases and J gave up 5 bases, with 12 bases separating them. The CDR3 is 13 residues long. Germline loops: CDR1 LNHDA, CDR2 SQIVND (reference sequence). The CDR3 DNA follows: TGTGCCAGTAGTGCGCCGGGAGATGAGACCCAGTACTTC. Translating it yields CASSAPGDETQYF. Full variable domain (missing parts from reference TRBV19 and TRBJ2-5): DGGITQSPKYLFRKEGQNVTLSCEQNLNHDAMYWYRQDPGQGLRLIYYSQIVNDFQKGDIAEGYSVSREKKESFPLTVTSAQKNPTAFYLCASSAPGDETQYFGPGTRLLVL.

In regard to this clone: Additional DNA sequences in this sample encode the identical CDR3. The V and J genes are TRBV10-2 and TRBJ1-2, with D tentatively TRBD1 (5 bases). Trimming stripped 6 bases from V and 2 bases from J, with 10 bases between. Germline V CDR1 and CDR2: WSHSY, SAAADI. CDR3 length equals 13 residues. In DNA form, the CDR3 reads TGCGCCAGCAGGGGCAGGGCGAACTATGGCTACACCTTC. Translating it yields CASRGRANYGYTF.

This rearrangement joins TRBV29-1 to TRBJ1-2; D unclear. The germline gives CDR1 SQVTM, CDR2 ANQGSEA. This CDR3 is built from 13 residues. Deletions cut 4 bases from V and 8 bases from J, with 17 bases between. CDR3 bases: TGCAGCGTTGCCCAAATGGGTCGGCAGGGCTACACCTTC. It encodes CSVAQMGRQGYTF.

This clone was seen a few times. The CDR3 loop is CASSYGPGQNIQYF. As DNA, the CDR3 is TGTGCCAGCAGCTACGGGCCGGGACAAAACATTCAGTACTTC. The chain carries TRBV7-2 and TRBJ2-4, with D possibly called TRBD1 or TRBD2 (5 bases each). V lost 4 bases and J 5 bases, leaving 12 bases between the germline ends. This CDR3 region has 14 residues. Germline V gene sequence: CDR1 SGHTA, CDR2 FQGNSA.

V is TRBV7-6 and J is TRBJ1-1; D is ambiguous. The CDR3 runs 14 residues. The germline V gene encodes CDR1 SGHVS and CDR2 FNYEAQ. Trimming left V 4 bases short and J 1 base short, with 10 bases between. The chain's CDR3 is CASSSDNANTEAFF. CDR3 coding DNA: TGTGCCAGCAGCTCCGACAATGCGAACACTGAAGCTTTCTTT.

This rearrangement joins TRBV30 to TRBJ2-7; perhaps TRBD2 as D (7 bases). CDR3 length: 11 amino acids. V was shortened by 5 bases and J by 7 bases, with 12 bases between the two germline ends. CDR1 and CDR2 from the germline V gene are GTSNPN and SVGIG (reference sequence). In DNA, the CDR3 is TGTGCCTGGTCAAGGGGGGGAGAGCAGTACTTC. Its translation is CAWSRGGEQYF.

The chain has TRBV5-1 and TRBJ1-1, with D possibly matching TRBD1 (5 bases). The V end was cut by 1 base, the J end by 11 bases, with 21 bases between. The CDR3 sequence is 15 residues long. From germline, CDR1 is SGHRS and CDR2 YFSETQ. CDR3 in amino acids: CASSLSGQGEREAFF. The CDR3 region has the DNA TGCGCCAGCAGCTTGTCCGGTCAGGGAGAGAGGGAGGCTTTCTTT.

A few counts support this clone. J is TRBJ2-5 and V is TRBV3-1 (or the pseudogene TRBV3-2); 8 nucleotides agree with TRBD1. The germline V gene has CDR1 LGHDT and CDR2 YNNKEL (reference sequence). Trimming took 4 bases from V and 0 from J; bases not matched to a gene: 16. The CDR3 runs to 19 residues. The CDR3 bases are TGTGCCAGCAGCCCCCAGGGACAGGTGGATGGACTGGACCAAGAGACCCAGTACTTC. Amino acids: CASSPQGQVDGLDQETQYF.

V usage is TRBV19 and J usage is TRBJ1-1; D is possibly TRBD1 (6 bases). Trimming cost V 7 bases and J 3 bases, with 15 bases left between them. The CDR3 extends over 14 amino acids. Looked up from germline, CDR1 is LNHDA and CDR2 is SQIVND (reference sequence). In DNA form, the CDR3 reads TGTGCCAGTAATTTCGCAGGGGCCGACACTGAAGCTTTCTTT. Its protein product is CASNFAGADTEAFF.